What follows is one T cell receptor (beta chain) and its context. What it binds is not known. This sample is drawn from a study of cytomegalovirus exposure and HLA in healthy donors. 60 Vbeta and 13 Jbeta primers were used in PCR. Profiled with immunoSEQ multiplex PCR; TCRdb holds only in-frame clones, not every one. The profile shows 110,000 to 150,000 clones, around 67% of them singletons. Findings and limits, study-wide: The authors later linked a missense DCLRE1C variant to TCR beta V- and J-gene trimming. In a later analysis, a genetic analysis reported fewer productive-TCR N-insertions in an Asian-associated ancestry cluster than the cohort average. An observed cluster of highly shared sequence variants was recorded as a likely sequencing artifact.

Source material: PBMCs. This TCR came from a man between 18 and 35 years old in good health and CMV-seropositive.

The CDR3 reads CASSEGKRGHLTNQPQHF. CDR3 coding DNA: TGTGCCAGCAGTGAAGGGAAAAGGGGACACTTGACCAATCAGCCCCAGCATTTT. The rearrangement joins TRBV6-1 to TRBJ1-5, with a weak D call TRBD1 (6 bases). In germline, CDR1 is MNHNS, CDR2 SASEGT. The length of the CDR3 is 18 residues. V lost 1 base and J 3 bases, leaving 19 bases between the germline ends.